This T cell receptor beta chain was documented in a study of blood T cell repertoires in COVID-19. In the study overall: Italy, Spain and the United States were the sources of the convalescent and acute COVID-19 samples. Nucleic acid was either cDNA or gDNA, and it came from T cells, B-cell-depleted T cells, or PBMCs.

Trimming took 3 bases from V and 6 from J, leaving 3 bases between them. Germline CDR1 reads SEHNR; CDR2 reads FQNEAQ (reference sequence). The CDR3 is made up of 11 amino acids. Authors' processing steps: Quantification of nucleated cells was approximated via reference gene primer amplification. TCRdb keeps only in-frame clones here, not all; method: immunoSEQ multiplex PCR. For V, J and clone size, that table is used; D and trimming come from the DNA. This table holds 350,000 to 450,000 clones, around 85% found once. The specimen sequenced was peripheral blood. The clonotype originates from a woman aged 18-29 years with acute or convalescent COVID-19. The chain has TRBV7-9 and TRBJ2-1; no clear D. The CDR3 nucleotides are TGTGCCAGCAGCTTCGGCAATGAGCAGTTCTTC. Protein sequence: CASSFGNEQFF.